This T cell receptor (beta chain) emerged from a study of T cells in Graves' hyperthyroidism and ophthalmopathy. Whole-study findings and limits: Ophthalmopathy and stable hyperthyroidism were separated by a 13 V-J model.

On this clonotype: Its matching antigen is unknown.

This CDR3 is built from 14 residues. V was pared by 8 bases and J by 0 bases, with 13 bases between. Germline V gene data show CDR1 as MNHNS and CDR2 as SASEGT. Stable hyperthyroidism: no ophthalmopathy progression over 18 months of follow-up. The hyperthyroidism was newly diagnosed and had lasted under 2 months; the patients were aged 18 to 65. Investigators excluded patients with uncontrolled infection, other autoimmune disease, pregnancy or lactation. TCR beta CDR3 regions were amplified from RNA transcripts. During a first-round RT-PCR of the TCR CDR3, the HTBI primer set was used. TCRdb reanalysed the multiplex PCR reads using MiXCR and keeps one entry per CDR3 protein. This sample yields about 580,000 distinct CDR3 sequences, of which around 46% are seen a single time; approximately 8.4% belongs to the top ten.

This clonotype was sampled from a woman younger than 35 with Graves' hyperthyroidism. The sequenced material came from peripheral blood or thyroid tissue (not recorded which). The rearrangement uses TRBV6-1 and TRBJ1-2; D remains unclear. CDR3 sequence: CASQRVGANYGYTF. In DNA form, the CDR3 reads TGTGCCAGCCAGAGGGTGGGCGCTAACTATGGCTACACCTTC.